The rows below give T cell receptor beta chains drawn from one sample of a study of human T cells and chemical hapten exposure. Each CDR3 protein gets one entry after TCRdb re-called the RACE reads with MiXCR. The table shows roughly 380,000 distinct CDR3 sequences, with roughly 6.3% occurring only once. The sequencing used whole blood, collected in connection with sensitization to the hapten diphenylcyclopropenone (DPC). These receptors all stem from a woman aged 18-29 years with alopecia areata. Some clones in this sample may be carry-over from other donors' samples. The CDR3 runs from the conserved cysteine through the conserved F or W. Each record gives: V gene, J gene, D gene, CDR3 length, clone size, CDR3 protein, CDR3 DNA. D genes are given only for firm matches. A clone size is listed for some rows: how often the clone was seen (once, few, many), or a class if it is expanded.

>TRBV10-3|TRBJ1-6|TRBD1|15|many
CAISVEQGFRSPLHF
TGTGCCATCAGTGTGGAACAGGGGTTTAGGTCACCCCTCCACTTT
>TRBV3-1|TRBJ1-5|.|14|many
CASSQARGNQPQHF
TGTGCCAGCAGCCAAGCCAGAGGGAATCAGCCCCAGCATTTT
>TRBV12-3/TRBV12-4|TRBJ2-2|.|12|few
CASSYFRGELFF
TGTGCCAGCAGTTATTTTCGCGGGGAGCTGTTTTTT
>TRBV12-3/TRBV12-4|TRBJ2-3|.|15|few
CASTGGVRGTDTQYF
TGTGCCAGTACCGGGGGTGTTAGAGGCACAGATACGCAGTATTTT
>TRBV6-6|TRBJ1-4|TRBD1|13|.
CASSSHRGEKLFF
TGTGCCAGCAGTTCACACAGGGGTGAAAAACTGTTTTTT
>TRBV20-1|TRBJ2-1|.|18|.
CSARYRSTIHISYNEQFF
TGCAGTGCTAGATATCGCAGTACGATTCACATCTCCTACAATGAGCAGTTCTTC
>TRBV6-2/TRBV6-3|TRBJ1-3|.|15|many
CASSHGPSSGNTIYF
TGTGCCAGCAGTCACGGCCCGAGCTCTGGAAACACCATATATTTT
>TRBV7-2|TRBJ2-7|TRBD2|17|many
CASSLSGGAGPTYEQYF
TGTGCCAGCAGCCTATCGGGGGGGGCCGGGCCAACCTACGAGCAGTACTTC
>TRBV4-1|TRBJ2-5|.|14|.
CASSQYRSGETQYF
TGCGCCAGCAGCCAATACAGGTCCGGGGAGACCCAGTACTTC
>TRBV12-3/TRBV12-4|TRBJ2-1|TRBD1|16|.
CASSSKTTGPYNEQFF
TGTGCCAGCAGCTCAAAGACGACAGGGCCCTACAATGAGCAGTTCTTC
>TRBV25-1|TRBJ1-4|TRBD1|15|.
CASSAETGLWEKLFF
TGTGCCAGCAGTGCTGAGACAGGGTTATGGGAAAAACTGTTTTTT
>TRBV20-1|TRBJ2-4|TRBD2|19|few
CSAAPGTSGGGLAKNIQYF
TGCAGTGCTGCCCCCGGGACTAGCGGGGGGGGTTTAGCCAAAAACATTCAGTACTTC
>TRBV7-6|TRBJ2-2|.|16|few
CASSIYRVRNTGELFF
TGTGCCAGCAGCATTTACAGGGTTAGAAACACCGGGGAGCTGTTTTTT
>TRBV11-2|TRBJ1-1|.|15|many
CASRRFGQMNTEAFF
TGTGCCAGCAGACGATTCGGACAGATGAACACTGAAGCTTTCTTT
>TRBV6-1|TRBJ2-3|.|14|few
CASKSGETVDTQYF
TGTGCCAGCAAGTCTGGGGAGACTGTGGATACGCAGTATTTT
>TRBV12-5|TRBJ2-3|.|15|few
CASGEGRGSTDTQYF
TGTGCTAGTGGCGAGGGGAGAGGTAGCACAGATACGCAGTATTTT
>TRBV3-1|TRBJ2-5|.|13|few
CASSQTRGETQYF
TGTGCCAGCAGCCAAACGAGGGGGGAGACCCAGTACTTC
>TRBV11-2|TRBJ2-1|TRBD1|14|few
CASSFGTGSNEQFF
TGTGCCAGCAGCTTCGGGACAGGGAGTAATGAGCAGTTCTTC
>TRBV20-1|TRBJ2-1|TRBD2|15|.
CSARELAGAYNEQFF
TGCAGTGCTAGGGAATTAGCGGGGGCATACAATGAGCAGTTCTTC
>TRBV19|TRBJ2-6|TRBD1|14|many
CASGQVSGANVLTF
TGTGCCAGTGGACAGGTCTCTGGGGCCAACGTCCTGACTTTC
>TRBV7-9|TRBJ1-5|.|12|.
CASTRGNQPQHF
TGTGCCAGCACCCGCGGTAACCAGCCCCAGCATTTT
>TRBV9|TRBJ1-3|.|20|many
CASSVVGEKGAQRDGNTIYF
TGTGCCAGCAGCGTAGTGGGGGAGAAGGGCGCGCAGAGAGATGGAAACACCATATATTTT
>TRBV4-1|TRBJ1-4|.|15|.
CASSLQGVEWEKLFF
TGCGCCAGCAGCTTACAGGGCGTAGAGTGGGAAAAACTGTTTTTT
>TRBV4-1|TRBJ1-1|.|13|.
CASSHLQGTEAFF
TGCGCCAGCAGCCATCTCCAGGGGACTGAAGCTTTCTTT
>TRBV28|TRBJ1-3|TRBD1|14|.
CASSRQGTGNTIYF
TGTGCCAGCAGCCGACAGGGCACTGGAAACACCATATATTTT
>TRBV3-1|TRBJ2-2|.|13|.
CASSKQGVGELFF
TGTGCCAGCAGCAAACAGGGAGTCGGGGAGCTGTTTTTT
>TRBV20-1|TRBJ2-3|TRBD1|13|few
CSAGLTGGDTQYF
TGCAGTGCTGGTTTGACAGGGGGCGATACGCAGTATTTT
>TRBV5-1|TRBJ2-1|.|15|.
CASSSRAGSYNEQFF
TGCGCCAGCAGCTCGCGGGCGGGTAGCTACAATGAGCAGTTCTTC
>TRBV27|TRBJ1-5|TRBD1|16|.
CASSLTATGFNQPQHF
TGTGCCAGCAGTTTAACCGCGACAGGGTTCAATCAGCCCCAGCATTTT
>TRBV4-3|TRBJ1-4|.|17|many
CASSQDLTIIGNEKLFF
TGCGCCAGCAGCCAAGATTTGACTATCATAGGTAATGAAAAACTGTTTTTT
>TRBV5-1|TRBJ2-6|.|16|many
CASSLVEGAGANVLTF
TGCGCCAGCAGCTTGGTGGAGGGGGCCGGGGCCAACGTCCTGACTTTC
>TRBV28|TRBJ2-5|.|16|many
CASSLGAPGLQETQYF
TGTGCCAGCAGTTTAGGGGCTCCGGGATTACAAGAGACCCAGTACTTC
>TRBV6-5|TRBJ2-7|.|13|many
CASGLQGGYEQYF
TGTGCCAGCGGACTGCAGGGAGGCTACGAGCAGTACTTC
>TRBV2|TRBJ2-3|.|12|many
CASSTSTDTQYF
TGTGCCAGCAGTACTAGCACAGATACGCAGTATTTT
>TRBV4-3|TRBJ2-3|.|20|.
CASSQDVWFKGKGSTDTQYF
TGCGCCAGCAGCCAAGACGTATGGTTTAAGGGAAAAGGTAGCACAGATACGCAGTATTTT
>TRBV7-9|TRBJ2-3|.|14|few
CASSFGQITDTQYF
TGTGCCAGCAGCTTTGGGCAGATCACAGATACGCAGTATTTT
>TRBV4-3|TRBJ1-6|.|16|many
CASSQVTDSNNSPLHF
TGCGCCAGCAGCCAAGTCACGGACAGTAATAATTCACCCCTCCACTTT
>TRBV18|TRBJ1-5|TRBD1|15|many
CASSPRQGMDQPQHF
TGTGCCAGCTCACCCCGACAGGGTATGGATCAGCCCCAGCATTTT
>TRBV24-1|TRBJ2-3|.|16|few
CATSDLGQENTDTQYF
TGTGCCACCAGTGATTTGGGGCAGGAAAACACAGATACGCAGTATTTT
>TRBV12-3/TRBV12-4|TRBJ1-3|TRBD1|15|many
CASSWDRSSGNTIYF
TGTGCCAGCAGCTGGGACAGGAGCTCTGGAAACACCATATATTTT
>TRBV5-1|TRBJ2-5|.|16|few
CASSPGVATSQETQYF
TGCGCCAGCAGCCCGGGCGTTGCAACTTCACAAGAGACCCAGTACTTC